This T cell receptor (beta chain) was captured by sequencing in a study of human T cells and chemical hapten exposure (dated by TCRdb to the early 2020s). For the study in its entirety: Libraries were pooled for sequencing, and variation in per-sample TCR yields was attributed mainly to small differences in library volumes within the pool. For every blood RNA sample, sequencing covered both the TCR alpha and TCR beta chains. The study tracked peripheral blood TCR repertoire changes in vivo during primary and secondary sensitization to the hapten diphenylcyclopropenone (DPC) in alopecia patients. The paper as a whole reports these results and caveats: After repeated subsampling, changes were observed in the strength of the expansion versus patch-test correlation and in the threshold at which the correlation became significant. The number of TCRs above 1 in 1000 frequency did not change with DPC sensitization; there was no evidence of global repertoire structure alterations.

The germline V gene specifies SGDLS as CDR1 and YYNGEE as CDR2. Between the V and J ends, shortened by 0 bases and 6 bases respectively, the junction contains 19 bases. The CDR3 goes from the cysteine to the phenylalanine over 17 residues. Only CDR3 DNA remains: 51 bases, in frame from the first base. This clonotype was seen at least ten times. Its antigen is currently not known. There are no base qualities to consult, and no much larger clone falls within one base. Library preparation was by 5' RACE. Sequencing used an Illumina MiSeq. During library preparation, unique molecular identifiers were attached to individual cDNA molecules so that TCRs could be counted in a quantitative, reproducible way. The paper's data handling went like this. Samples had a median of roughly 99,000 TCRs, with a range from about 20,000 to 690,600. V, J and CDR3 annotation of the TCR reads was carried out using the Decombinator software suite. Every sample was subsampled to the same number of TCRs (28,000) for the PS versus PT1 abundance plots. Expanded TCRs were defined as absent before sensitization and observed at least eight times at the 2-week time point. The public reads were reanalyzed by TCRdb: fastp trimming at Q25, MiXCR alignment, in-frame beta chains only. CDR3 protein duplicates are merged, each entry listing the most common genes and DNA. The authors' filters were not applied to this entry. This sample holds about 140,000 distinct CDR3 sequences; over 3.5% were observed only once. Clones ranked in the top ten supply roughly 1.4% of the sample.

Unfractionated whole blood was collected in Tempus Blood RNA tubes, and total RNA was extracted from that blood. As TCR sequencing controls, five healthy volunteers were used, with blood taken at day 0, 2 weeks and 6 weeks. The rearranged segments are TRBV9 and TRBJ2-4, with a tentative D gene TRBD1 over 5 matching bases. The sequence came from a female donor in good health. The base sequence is TGTGCCAGCAGCGTAGGGGCAGGGTCAGCGCAAGCAAACATTCAGTACTTC. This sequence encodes CASSVGAGSAQANIQYF.